The 24 T cell receptor beta chains presented below share a single source sample, sequenced in a study of T-cell reconstitution after alpha-beta-depleted transplantation in children. Preparation of the TCRbeta library used unique molecular identifiers. MiXCR, applied by TCRdb to the PCR reads, yields one record per CDR3 protein. The sample lists just under 250,000 distinct CDR3 sequences; about 25% were seen once. This material consisted of PBMCs, taken before TCRalphabeta/CD19-depleted stem cell transplant. These receptors all stem from a girl aged 2 to 10 with Fanconi anemia, due to receive a stem cell transplant.

Remarks on this clonotype: At one of its ends the junction is not consistent with the germline gene, which may arise from a read error. The gene calls are TRBV29-1 and TRBJ1-1; D is unresolved. The CDR3 is made up of 13 amino acids. Germline loops: CDR1 SQVTM, CDR2 ANQGSEA. CDR3 region: CSVEWQLNTEPFF. DNA for the CDR3: TGCAGCGTTGAATGGCAGCTGAACACTGAACCTTTCTTT. Full variable domain (rest looked up from reference TRBV29-1 and TRBJ1-1): SAVISQKPSRDICQRGTSLTIQCQVDSQVTMMFWYRQQPGQSLTLIATANQGSEATYESGFVIDKFPISRPNLTFSTLTVSNMSPEDSSIYLCSVEWQLNTEPFFGQGTRLTVV.

The table lists this clonotype with many counts. J is TRBJ1-5 and V is TRBV20-1; maybe TRBD1 (5 bases). The V end lost 3 bases, the J end lost 1 base, and 7 bases lay between the germline ends. Germline V gene sequence: CDR1 DFQATT, CDR2 SNEGSKA (reference sequence). The CDR3 extends over 13 amino acids. This CDR3 reads CSASHRSNQPQHF. CDR3 coding DNA: TGCAGTGCTAGCCACAGGAGCAATCAGCCCCAGCATTTT.

This clonotype was recorded only once. A much larger clone lies one base from this, so it may be a read error. Lacking the conserved final phenylalanine or tryptophan, this CDR3 likely reflects a read error. The V call is TRBV30, the J call TRBJ1-1; maybe TRBD1 (6 bases). Germline V CDR1 and CDR2: GTSNPN, SVGIG (reference sequence). The V and J ends lost 0 bases and 1 base respectively, with 6 bases between them. CDR3 length: 13 residues. The CDR3 DNA follows: TGTGCCTGGAGTGTACAGGGGAACACTGAAGCTTTCGTT. This sequence encodes CAWSVQGNTEAFV.

This clonotype was counted only a few times. V usage is TRBV28 and J usage is TRBJ1-3; D is perhaps TRBD1 (6 bases). Germline V gene data show CDR1 as MDHEN and CDR2 as SYDVKM. Trimming pared 6 bases from V and 7 bases from J, leaving 25 bases between. The CDR3 contains 17 residues. The CDR3 is CASRSLSSGQRRNTIYF. The CDR3 DNA sequence: TGTGCCAGCAGAAGTTTATCTTCCGGACAGAGAAGGAACACCATATATTTT.

V and J are TRBV6-1 and TRBJ2-7, with D perhaps TRBD1 or TRBD2 (5 bases each). The germline gives CDR1 MNHNS, CDR2 SASEGT. The V gene lost 5 bases and the J gene lost 5 bases, with 25 bases spanning the gap. CDR3 length equals 17 residues. The CDR3 bases are TGTGCCAGCAGTCGAATCCTAGGGACGTCAGAAGGGGACGAGCAGTACTTC. Its protein product is CASSRILGTSEGDEQYF.

This clonotype was counted a few times. The chain has TRBV5-1 and TRBJ1-3; D not resolved. This CDR3 spans 15 amino acids. Trimming pared 5 bases from V and 0 bases from J, leaving 12 bases between. The germline gives CDR1 SGHRS, CDR2 YFSETQ. The CDR3 nucleotides are TGCGCCAGCAGGAAGGAACTACTCTCTGGAAACACCATATATTTT. It specifies CASRKELLSGNTIYF.

This clonotype was seen only a few times. The chain uses TRBV28 and TRBJ2-1; 9 nucleotides line up with TRBD1. V gave up 8 bases and J gave up 6 bases; unmatched junction bases: 11. CDR1 is MDHEN and CDR2 is SYDVKM in the germline V gene. The CDR3 consists of 15 residues. CDR3 in amino acids: CASCSQDRGSNEQFF. In nucleotides, the CDR3 is TGTGCCAGCTGTAGTCAGGACAGGGGTTCCAATGAGCAGTTCTTC.

The chain carries TRBV29-1 and TRBJ2-1; D tentatively reads TRBD1 or TRBD2 (6 bases each). This CDR3 contains 14 residues. V dropped 8 bases and J dropped 8 bases, with 22 bases sitting between them. From germline, CDR1 is SQVTM and CDR2 ANQGSEA. CDR3 sequence reads: CSISKGGRGDEQFF. In DNA form, the CDR3 reads TGCAGCATATCAAAGGGGGGCCGGGGCGATGAGCAGTTCTTC.

This clonotype was detected many times. The chain links TRBV20-1 to TRBJ2-3; tentatively, D is TRBD1 (5 bases). The CDR3 spans 14 residues. The germline V and J ends were trimmed by 0 bases and 4 bases, with 11 bases remaining between them. The germline gives CDR1 DFQATT, CDR2 SNEGSKA (reference sequence). CDR3 sequence: CSARDIRGADTQYF. CDR3 sequence (DNA): TGCAGTGCTAGAGATATTAGGGGTGCAGATACGCAGTATTTT.

Many counts were recorded for this clonotype. The chain combines TRBV29-1 with TRBJ2-1; 7 bases fit TRBD1. This CDR3 has 11 amino acids. Germline values: CDR1 SQVTM, CDR2 ANQGSEA. V lost 7 bases to trimming and J lost 8 bases; unmatched junction nucleotides: 5. This CDR3 reads CSGDRVDEQFF. The CDR3 DNA is TGCAGCGGTGACAGGGTAGATGAGCAGTTCTTC.

This chain connects TRBV11-1 to TRBJ2-6, with D hard to call. V lost 1 base and J 0 bases, leaving 16 bases between the germline ends. This CDR3 has 19 amino acids. Per germline, CDR1 SGHAT and CDR2 FQDESV (reference sequence). For the CDR3, the DNA is TGTGCCAGCAGCTTAGTTCGAACCAGCTTTTACTCTGGGGCCAACGTCCTGACTTTC. It codes for CASSLVRTSFYSGANVLTF.

The V call is TRBV2, the J call TRBJ2-3, with TRBD1 as a possible D gene (8 bases). This CDR3 spans 16 amino acids. V dropped 8 bases and J dropped 2 bases, with 20 bases sitting between them. The V gene's germline CDR1 is SNHLY and CDR2 FYNNEI. Here the CDR3 reads CASRPHRGGDTDTQYF. In nucleotides, the CDR3 is TGTGCCAGCCGTCCCCACAGGGGGGGGGACACAGATACGCAGTATTTT.

This chain uses TRBV2 with TRBJ2-3; D is ambiguous. The germline V and J ends were trimmed by 4 bases and 5 bases, with 10 bases remaining between them. This CDR3 is 13 amino acids long. Germline CDR1 reads SNHLY; CDR2 reads FYNNEI. The CDR3 DNA reads as TGTGCCAGCAGTGTTAGGGTGGGAGATACGCAGTATTTT. Amino acid sequence: CASSVRVGDTQYF.

This clonotype was counted a few times. The rearrangement links TRBV6-5 to TRBJ2-3; the match to TRBD1 covers 7 bases. This CDR3 spans 17 amino acids. Unmatched junction bases numbered 10, after V lost 0 bases and J lost 4 bases. Germline V gene data show CDR1 as MNHEY and CDR2 as SVGAGI. The CDR3 loop reads CASSYSAKQGNADTQYF. Written as DNA, the CDR3 is TGTGCCAGCAGTTACTCGGCTAAACAGGGGAACGCAGATACGCAGTATTTT.

The chain recombines TRBV7-9 with TRBJ2-7, with D perhaps TRBD1 or TRBD2 (5 bases each). Trimming removed 1 base from V and 4 bases from J, with 17 bases in between. The CDR3 spans 16 residues. CDR1 and CDR2 (germline): SEHNR, FQNEAQ (reference sequence). The chain's CDR3 is CASSLVVLTGPYEQYF. The CDR3 DNA follows: TGTGCCAGCAGCTTAGTCGTACTAACGGGGCCGTACGAGCAGTACTTC.

The rearrangement links TRBV29-1 to TRBJ1-1; no reliable D call. With 5 bases removed from V and 0 bases from J, the gap between germline ends came to 10 bases. This CDR3 has 13 residues. From germline, CDR1 is SQVTM and CDR2 ANQGSEA. This chain's CDR3 is CSVMGRLNTEAFF. The CDR3 DNA reads as TGCAGCGTTATGGGCAGGTTGAACACTGAAGCTTTCTTT.

The chain combines TRBV5-1 with TRBJ1-1; 9 bases fit TRBD1. The length of the CDR3 is 17 residues. Germline V gene lookup returns CDR1 SGHRS and CDR2 YFSETQ. Trimming took 4 bases from V and 3 from J; bases not matched to a gene: 13. The CDR3 nucleotides read TGCGCCAGCAGCGCGGGACAGGGCGGATGGGGATACACTGAAGCTTTCTTT. The encoded protein is CASSAGQGGWGYTEAFF.

This rearrangement joins TRBV27 to TRBJ2-1; 14 nucleotides match TRBD2. The CDR3 sequence is 17 residues long. Trimming at V came to 7 bases and at J to 6 bases, leaving 11 bases not matched to a gene. Germline loops: CDR1 MNHEY, CDR2 SMNVEV (reference sequence). CDR3 protein: CASTFGLAGGLGNEQFF. CDR3 in DNA: TGTGCCAGCACATTCGGACTAGCGGGAGGCTTAGGCAATGAGCAGTTCTTC.

This clonotype was observed a single time. The chain has TRBV20-1 and TRBJ2-1; 12 nucleotides agree with TRBD1. The CDR3 sequence is 15 residues long. J lost 6 bases, V lost 6 bases, and 9 bases had no gene match. In germline, CDR1 is DFQATT, CDR2 SNEGSKA (reference sequence). The CDR3 sequence is CSATLGTGGPNEQFF. DNA for the CDR3: TGCAGTGCCACCCTTGGGACAGGGGGCCCCAATGAGCAGTTCTTC.

The chain has TRBV2 and TRBJ2-1; D possibly corresponds to TRBD2 (5 bases). The CDR3 totals 20 residues. The germline V gene encodes CDR1 SNHLY and CDR2 FYNNEI. With 2 bases removed from V and 6 bases from J, the gap between germline ends came to 29 bases. Written as DNA, the CDR3 is TGTGCCAGCAGTGAACAACTAGGTTCTCTTCCCATCGACACCGTCAATGAGCAGTTCTTC. As protein: CASSEQLGSLPIDTVNEQFF.

The gene calls are TRBV20-1 and TRBJ2-7; no clear D gene. V shed 6 bases and J shed 0 bases, with 15 bases lying between them. Germline-derived CDR1 and CDR2 are DFQATT and SNEGSKA (reference sequence). CDR3 length equals 14 residues. The CDR3 protein is CSAQRPTYSYEQYF. DNA of the CDR3: TGCAGTGCCCAGAGGCCTACTTACTCCTACGAGCAGTACTTC.

The CDR3 here is CSARVQSGQAAFF. CDR3 nucleotide sequence: TGCAGTGCTAGAGTCCAATCAGGGCAGGCGGCTTTCTTT. The chain couples TRBV20-1 to TRBJ1-1, with D possibly matching TRBD1 (5 bases). V was clipped by 1 base and J by 11 bases, with 17 bases between them. The length of the CDR3 is 13 residues. The germline V gene has CDR1 DFQATT and CDR2 SNEGSKA (reference sequence).

This clonotype was found many times. The V gene is TRBV7-2, the J gene TRBJ2-1; the D is unclear. V lost 5 bases and J 2 bases, leaving 10 bases between the germline ends. CDR1 and CDR2 (germline): SGHTA, FQGNSA. CDR3 size: 14 residues. CDR3 in amino acids: CASSVSRPYNEQFF. DNA for the CDR3: TGTGCCAGCAGCGTTAGTAGACCCTACAATGAGCAGTTCTTC.

This clonotype was picked up one time. No conserved phenylalanine or tryptophan is present at the end of the CDR3, so a read error is the likely explanation. The limits of the CDR3 on the DNA are not certain, so only TCRdb's listed CDR3 is given. The chain uses TRBV23-1 and TRBJ1-2. TRBV23-1 is reported as an ORF; its role is uncertain. The CDR3 spans 9 residues, counting both ends. The CDR3: CASSQWRTI.